A single sample gave rise to the 18 T cell receptor beta chains below, sequenced in a study of identical twins. TCRdb reanalysed the 5' RACE reads using MiXCR and keeps one entry per CDR3 protein. Among approximately 530,000 distinct CDR3 sequences listed, 20% to 25% were seen once. The same sample was also used in a study of yellow fever vaccine responses in identical twins.

Material: CD4+ T cells sorted from blood. These receptors were collected from a woman between 18 and 29 years old in good health.

A remark on this clonotype: Germline and junction disagree at one end, which may indicate a read error. V and J are TRBV20-1 and TRBJ2-5; 7 bases map to TRBD2. Germline CDR1 reads DFQATT; CDR2 reads SNEGSKA (reference sequence). The CDR3 loop spans 13 amino acids. CDR3 residues: CSCFRDYQGTQYF. The DNA of the CDR3 is TGCAGTTGTTTCCGGGACTACCAAGGGACCCAGTACTTC.

The J gene is TRBJ2-7, the V gene TRBV24-1, with D tentatively TRBD1 (5 bases). CDR1 is KGHDR and CDR2 is SFDVKD in the germline V gene. The germline V and J ends were trimmed by 1 base and 7 bases, with 16 bases remaining between them. The CDR3 length is 15 residues. CDR3 sequence (DNA): TGTGCCACCAGTGATTTTCCCAGGGTTGGCCTTGAGCAGTACGTC. Protein: CATSDFPRVGLEQYV.

V usage is TRBV3-1 and J usage is TRBJ2-3, with 12 nucleotides matching TRBD2. Germline V CDR1 and CDR2: LGHDT, YNNKEL (reference sequence). The trim removed 7 bases at V and 1 base at J, leaving 9 bases unmatched. The CDR3 contains 17 residues. The CDR3 DNA sequence: TGTGCCAGCACCCACCCAAGGACTAGCGGGGGCACAGATACGCAGTATTTT. Translated: CASTHPRTSGGTDTQYF.

The chain couples TRBV29-1 to TRBJ2-3, with 7 nucleotides matching TRBD2. Germline trimming cut 4 bases from V and 6 bases from J; bases unmatched to any gene: 1. The germline V gene encodes CDR1 SQVTM and CDR2 ANQGSEA. The CDR3 contains 11 residues. CDR3 DNA: TGCAGCGTTGCCGGGAGGGATACGCAGTATTTT. Translating gives CSVAGRDTQYF.

The chain is built from TRBV5-5 and TRBJ2-1; D might be TRBD1 or TRBD2, each matching 5 bases. Germline loops: CDR1 SGHKS, CDR2 YYEKEE (reference sequence). The CDR3 is 15 amino acids. V gave up 6 bases and J gave up 4 bases, with 17 bases separating them. The CDR3 is CASNRDPRGYNEQFF. The CDR3 region has the DNA TGTGCCAGCAACCGGGACCCCAGAGGGTACAATGAGCAGTTCTTC.

The chain carries TRBV19 and TRBJ1-6, with D tentatively TRBD1 (5 bases). V gave up 4 bases and J gave up 11 bases, with 15 bases separating them. Per germline, CDR1 LNHDA and CDR2 SQIVND (reference sequence). CDR3 size: 14 residues. The CDR3 sequence: CASSTLGGAAPLHF. The DNA for the CDR3 is TGTGCCAGTAGTACCCTTGGAGGGGCCGCACCCCTCCACTTT.

The chain has TRBV3-1 and TRBJ2-3, with 8 bases lining up with TRBD2. This CDR3 has 16 amino acids. Germline trimming cut 4 bases from V and 0 bases from J; bases unmatched to any gene: 6. Germline assignment: CDR1 LGHDT and CDR2 YNNKEL (reference sequence). As DNA, the CDR3 is TGTGCCAGCAGCCCTCAAGCGGGAGTTAGCACAGATACGCAGTATTTT. Encoded protein: CASSPQAGVSTDTQYF.

The genes are TRBV12-3 or TRBV12-4 and TRBJ2-7; 8 bases are a match to TRBD2. The CDR3 covers 15 residues. The V segment lost 5 bases and the J segment 5 bases; nucleotides outside the gene matches: 11. The CDR3 here is CASSSPGGRVNEQYF. CDR3 coding DNA: TGTGCCAGCAGTAGCCCGGGGGGGAGAGTAAACGAGCAGTACTTC.

This chain uses TRBV9 with TRBJ2-1; the D gene is possibly TRBD1 (5 bases). The V end was cut by 2 bases, the J end by 0 bases, with 9 bases between. The length of the CDR3 is 15 residues. The germline V gene has CDR1 SGDLS and CDR2 YYNGEE. DNA for the CDR3: TGTGCCAGCAGCGTCGACAGACCCTCCTACAATGAGCAGTTCTTC. Amino acid sequence: CASSVDRPSYNEQFF.

The V call is TRBV10-3, the J call TRBJ2-5; perhaps TRBD2 as D (7 bases). V shed 4 bases and J shed 2 bases, with 11 bases lying between them. From germline, CDR1 is ENHRY and CDR2 SYGVKD. The CDR3 spans 14 residues. CDR3 in amino acids: CAISGGGPQETQYF. The CDR3 bases are TGTGCCATCAGTGGCGGGGGCCCTCAAGAGACCCAGTACTTC.

V usage is TRBV5-1 and J usage is TRBJ2-5; perhaps TRBD2 as D (6 bases). Germline V gives CDR1 SGHRS, CDR2 YFSETQ. V was trimmed by 3 bases and J by 3 bases, leaving 15 bases between them. This CDR3 contains 15 residues. CDR3 sequence reads: CASSSPGGNKETQYF. The CDR3 nucleotides are TGCGCCAGCAGCTCCCCGGGCGGGAACAAAGAGACCCAGTACTTC.

In this sample, this clonotype turned up a few times. The rearrangement joins TRBV12-3 or TRBV12-4 to TRBJ2-3; D is unclear. The CDR3 has 15 amino acids. Trimming pared 5 bases from V and 1 base from J, leaving 13 bases between. In nucleotides, the CDR3 is TGTGCCAGCAGTCCGAAGGGCTCTGGCACAGATACGCAGTATTTT. This sequence encodes CASSPKGSGTDTQYF.

The chain is built from TRBV5-1 and TRBJ1-1, with 9 bases lining up with TRBD1. The CDR3 consists of 15 residues. The germline gives CDR1 SGHRS, CDR2 YFSETQ. The junction had 5 bases not matched to a gene; V was cut back by 1 base and J by 4 bases. CDR3 in amino acids: CASSLWTGEVTEAFF. The DNA for the CDR3 is TGCGCCAGCAGCTTGTGGACAGGGGAGGTCACTGAAGCTTTCTTT.

J is TRBJ2-1 and V is TRBV20-1; 9 nucleotides line up with TRBD2. The CDR3 is 15 residues long. From germline, CDR1 is DFQATT and CDR2 SNEGSKA (reference sequence). Losses at the gene ends were 6 bases for V and 6 bases for J; bases not matched to a gene: 12. The CDR3 DNA sequence: TGCAGTGCCGTGTCGGGTTTAGCGGGGGTCAATGAGCAGTTCTTC. Translating gives CSAVSGLAGVNEQFF.

This chain's CDR3 is CSVGGGLETQYF. The CDR3 bases are TGCAGCGTTGGTGGTGGGTTGGAGACCCAGTACTTC. The rearrangement links TRBV29-1 to TRBJ2-5; no firm D call. CDR3 size: 12 residues. Germline assignment: CDR1 SQVTM and CDR2 ANQGSEA. V was shortened by 4 bases and J by 5 bases, with 11 bases between the two germline ends.

V usage is TRBV12-3 or TRBV12-4 and J usage is TRBJ2-1; 13 bases map to TRBD2. This CDR3 region has 16 residues. With 7 bases clipped from V and 5 bases from J, the junction kept 8 bases outside the gene matches. The DNA of the CDR3 is TGTGCCAGCATCAAAGGGACTAGCGGGGAAAACAATGAGCAGTTCTTC. Its translation is CASIKGTSGENNEQFF.

The gene calls are TRBV10-3 and TRBJ2-6, with D uncertain. CDR3 length equals 15 residues. CDR1 is ENHRY, CDR2 SYGVKD, per germline. Trimming removed 5 bases from V and 1 base from J, with 9 bases in between. The CDR3 here is CAISNAKSGANVLTF. CDR3 nucleotide sequence: TGTGCCATCAGTAACGCAAAATCTGGGGCCAACGTCCTGACTTTC.

The chain uses TRBV29-1 and TRBJ2-1, with 10 positions matching TRBD2. The CDR3 consists of 14 residues. The junction had 6 bases not matched to a gene; V was cut back by 6 bases and J by 4 bases. Germline CDR1 SQVTM, CDR2 ANQGSEA. The CDR3 nucleotides read TGCAGCGTCCAGGGACTAGCGACATACAATGAGCAGTTCTTC. It specifies CSVQGLATYNEQFF.